The rows below give T cell receptor beta chains drawn from one sample of a study of blood T cell repertoires in COVID-19. Some clones are missing from TCRdb's copy, which holds only in-frame ones; the method was immunoSEQ multiplex PCR. The table shows some 120,000 clones, with 84% occurring only once. Sequenced material: peripheral blood. The receptors were gathered from a young woman who had recovered from COVID-19. Each CDR3 is given with its conserved first and last residue. The D gene is left open where the match is weak. Where a row states a size, it is once, few, many or the class of an expanded clone; other rows omit it.

V,size,D,length,J,CDR3,DNA
TRBV7-9,NA,TRBD1,13,TRBJ2-7,CASSLLTGARRYF,TGTGCCAGCAGCCTGTTAACAGGGGCCAGGAGGTACTTC
TRBV2,NA,NA,15,TRBJ1-5,CASSGVYSVNQPQHF,TGTGCCAGCAGTGGGGTTTACAGTGTCAATCAGCCCCAGCATTTT
TRBV6-1,NA,TRBD2,16,TRBJ2-7,CASSEAGGTTIYEQYF,TGTGCCAGCAGTGAAGCGGGAGGGACCACCATCTACGAGCAGTACTTC
TRBV6-5,NA,TRBD1,15,TRBJ1-1,CASRAEGGKNTEAFF,TGTGCCAGCAGGGCTGAAGGGGGCAAGAACACTGAAGCTTTCTTT
TRBV2,once,TRBD2,15,TRBJ2-2,CASGLAGGNTGELFF,TGTGCCAGCGGGTTAGCGGGTGGGAACACCGGGGAGCTGTTTTTT
TRBV6-5,NA,TRBD1,12,TRBJ1-1,CASRYRGTEAFF,TGTGCCAGCAGGTACAGGGGTACTGAAGCTTTCTTT
TRBV7-8,NA,NA,16,TRBJ2-7,CASSLSNGGGSYEQYF,TGTGCCAGCAGCTTATCTAACGGGGGAGGCTCCTACGAGCAGTACTTC
TRBV7-2,NA,TRBD1,15,TRBJ1-6,CASSLGQGVASPLHF,TGTGCCAGCAGCTTGGGACAGGGGGTGGCTTCACCCCTCCACTTT
TRBV2,NA,NA,11,TRBJ1-1,CASSESQEAFF,TGTGCCAGCAGTGAATCCCAAGAAGCTTTCTTT
TRBV5-1,NA,TRBD2,14,TRBJ2-7,CASSLGQPSGGQYF,TGCGCCAGCAGCTTGGGACAACCGTCGGGAGGGCAGTACTTC
TRBV5-6,NA,TRBD2,15,TRBJ2-7,CASSFTRTSGSNEYF,TGTGCCAGCAGCTTTACTCGGACTAGCGGGAGTAACGAGTACTTC
TRBV11-3,NA,TRBD1,13,TRBJ1-3,CASSLDRENTIYF,TGTGCCAGCAGCCTGGACAGGGAAAACACCATATATTTT
TRBV7-9,NA,TRBD1,16,TRBJ1-1,CASSSYRQGAYTEAFF,TGTGCCAGCAGCTCCTACCGACAGGGGGCCTATACTGAAGCTTTCTTT
TRBV25-1,NA,TRBD1,15,TRBJ1-1,CASSGQGADSPEAFF,TGTGCCAGCAGTGGGCAGGGGGCCGACTCTCCTGAAGCTTTCTTT
TRBV6-5,NA,TRBD2,15,TRBJ2-1,CASSYLLAGGREQFF,TGTGCCAGCAGTTATCTACTAGCGGGAGGGAGGGAGCAGTTCTTC
TRBV3-1/TRBV3-2,NA,TRBD2,18,TRBJ2-5,CASSQELVSGGARETQYF,TGTGCCAGCAGCCAAGAACTCGTTAGCGGGGGGGCCAGAGAGACCCAGTACTTC
TRBV7-8,NA,NA,14,TRBJ1-1,CASSNAGENTEAFF,TGTGCCAGCAGCAACGCAGGGGAGAACACTGAAGCTTTCTTT
TRBV9,NA,NA,15,TRBJ1-2,CASSVGAGSNYGYTF,TGTGCCAGCAGCGTAGGAGCAGGGTCGAACTATGGCTACACCTTC
TRBV11-1,few,TRBD2,13,TRBJ2-1,CASRTTSGIEQFF,TGTGCCAGCAGGACGACTAGCGGGATTGAGCAGTTCTTC
TRBV2,NA,TRBD2,13,TRBJ2-5,CASRDYAQETQYF,TGTGCCAGTCGGGACTACGCACAAGAGACCCAGTACTTC
TRBV12-3/TRBV12-4,NA,NA,11,TRBJ2-3,CASSPSDTQYF,TGTGCCAGCAGTCCCTCAGATACGCAGTATTTT
TRBV5-4,NA,NA,16,TRBJ1-1,CASSFSRGAMNTEAFF,TGTGCCAGCAGCTTTAGCCGGGGAGCGATGAACACTGAAGCTTTCTTT
TRBV5-1,NA,NA,13,TRBJ2-7,CASSLVVGHEQYF,TGCGCCAGCAGCTTGGTTGTGGGCCACGAGCAGTACTTC
TRBV7-9,NA,TRBD1,15,TRBJ1-6,CASSLVPTGNSPLHF,TGTGCCAGCAGCTTAGTCCCGACAGGGAACTCACCCCTCCACTTT
TRBV7-8,NA,TRBD2,16,TRBJ2-1,CASRHDRLAGNNEQFF,TGTGCCAGCAGGCACGACAGACTAGCGGGGAACAATGAGCAGTTCTTC
TRBV2,NA,NA,15,TRBJ1-1,CASSEARTGDTEAFF,TGTGCCAGCAGTGAAGCGCGTACGGGGGACACTGAAGCTTTCTTT
TRBV6-5,NA,TRBD1,13,TRBJ1-2,CASSKPGQDGYTF,TGTGCCAGCAGCAAACCGGGACAGGATGGCTACACCTTC
TRBV2,NA,NA,16,TRBJ1-2,CASSEALGGANYGYTF,TGTGCCAGCAGTGAAGCGCTGGGGGGAGCAAACTATGGCTACACCTTC
TRBV7-8,NA,NA,18,TRBJ2-2,CASSSYQQVTTNTGELFF,TGTGCCAGCAGCTCCTATCAACAAGTTACTACGAACACCGGGGAGCTGTTTTTT
TRBV29-1,once,TRBD2,15,TRBJ2-1,CSSWTSGIRGDEQFF,TGCAGCTCGTGGACTAGCGGGATTCGGGGGGATGAGCAGTTCTTC
TRBV28,NA,NA,17,TRBJ1-2,CASNPAGAQGDDYGYTF,TGTGCCAGCAACCCCGCGGGGGCCCAAGGAGATGACTATGGCTACACCTTC
TRBV24-1,NA,TRBD1,14,TRBJ1-2,CATSDSRTGHGYTF,TGTGCCACCAGTGACTCTAGGACAGGGCATGGCTACACCTTC
TRBV12-3/TRBV12-4,NA,NA,13,TRBJ1-5,CASTGTWGQPQHF,TGTGCCAGCACCGGGACTTGGGGTCAGCCCCAGCATTTT
TRBV11-3,NA,NA,14,TRBJ2-2,CASSLAPTSRELFF,TGTGCCAGCAGCTTAGCCCCAACTAGTCGGGAGCTGTTTTTT
TRBV27,few,NA,15,TRBJ1-6,CASSRRTDYNSPLHF,TGTGCCAGCAGTCGCCGGACAGATTATAATTCACCCCTCCACTTT
TRBV6-4,medium-sized,TRBD2,14,TRBJ2-1,CASGGGLAGDEQFF,TGTGCCAGCGGGGGCGGACTAGCGGGAGATGAGCAGTTCTTC
TRBV10-3,NA,NA,11,TRBJ2-1,CAISGGDEQFF,TGTGCCATCAGTGGCGGGGATGAGCAGTTCTTC